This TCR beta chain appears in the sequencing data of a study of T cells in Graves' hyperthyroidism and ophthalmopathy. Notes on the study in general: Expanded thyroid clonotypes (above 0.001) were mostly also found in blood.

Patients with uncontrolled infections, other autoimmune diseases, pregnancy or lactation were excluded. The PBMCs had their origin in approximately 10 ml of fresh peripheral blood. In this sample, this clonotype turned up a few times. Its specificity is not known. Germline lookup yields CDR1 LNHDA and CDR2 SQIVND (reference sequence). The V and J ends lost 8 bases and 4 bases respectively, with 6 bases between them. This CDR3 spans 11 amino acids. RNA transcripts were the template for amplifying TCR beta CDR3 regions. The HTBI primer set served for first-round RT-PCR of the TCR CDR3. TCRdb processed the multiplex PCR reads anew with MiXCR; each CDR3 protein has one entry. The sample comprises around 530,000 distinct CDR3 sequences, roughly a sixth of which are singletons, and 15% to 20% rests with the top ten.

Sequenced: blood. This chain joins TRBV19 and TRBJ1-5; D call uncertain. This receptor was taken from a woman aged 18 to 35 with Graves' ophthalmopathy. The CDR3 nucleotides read TGTGCCAGTTGCACAAATCAGCCCCAGCATTTT. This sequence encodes CASCTNQPQHF.